This T cell receptor beta chain derives from a study of T-cell memory formation after mild COVID-19. About the research overall: Among the donors, TCR clusters were largely specific to each donor.

This clonotype has just a few counts. TCRdb reprocessed the 5' RACE reads via MiXCR and lists one record per CDR3 protein. This sample has 120,000 to 150,000 distinct CDR3 sequences, with 11% to 15% found just once. Trimming took 6 bases from V and 5 from J, leaving 17 bases between them. The CDR3 has 14 residues. Input material: PBMCs or a T cell subset sorted from them (not recorded which). V is TRBV12-3 or TRBV12-4 and J is TRBJ2-7; D is possibly TRBD1 (6 bases). The receptor comes from an adult woman who had mild COVID-19 (a few samples of this study predate the infection). Cell type and time point are not known. The CDR3 region has the DNA TGTGCCAGCAGCCGGGGCAGGGGCTGGAACGAGCAGTACTTC. This encodes CASSRGRGWNEQYF.